The 7 T cell receptor beta chains listed next were all sequenced from one sample in a study of T cell responses to AZD1222 COVID-19 vaccine. Profiling relied on immunoSEQ multiplex PCR, and the TCRdb table lists in-frame clones only, not all of them. The sample carries some 200,000 clones, about nine tenths recorded once. The sequencing here drew on peripheral blood, taken 28 days after the second AZD1222 dose. The receptors shown here come from an adult who received the AZD1222 COVID-19 vaccine.

The V gene is TRBV11-3, the J gene TRBJ2-7; 8 bases fit TRBD2. Germline V gene data show CDR1 as SGHNT and CDR2 as YENEEA. Germline trimming cut 1 base from V and 6 bases from J; bases unmatched to any gene: 8. This CDR3 has 15 amino acids. The CDR3, as DNA: TGTGCCAGCAGCTTAGCTCCGACTAGCGCTCTCGAGCAGTACTTC. It yields the protein CASSLAPTSALEQYF.

The chain is built from TRBV27 and TRBJ2-3; 11 bases agree with TRBD2. Trimming took 3 bases from V and 3 from J; bases not matched to a gene: 14. This CDR3 region has 19 residues. The V gene's germline CDR1 is MNHEY and CDR2 SMNVEV (reference sequence). In DNA form, the CDR3 reads TGTGCCAGCAGTTTCGCAATTAGCGGGAGGGTGCTAAGTACAGATACGCAGTATTTT. This sequence encodes CASSFAISGRVLSTDTQYF.

This chain uses TRBV6-5 with TRBJ1-5, with a weak D call TRBD1 (5 bases). The CDR3 has 15 amino acids. V was shortened by 5 bases and J by 3 bases, with 14 bases between the two germline ends. Germline CDR1 MNHEY, CDR2 SVGAGI. The CDR3: CASSQTGTNNQPQHF. The DNA of the CDR3 is TGTGCCAGCAGTCAAACCGGGACGAACAATCAGCCCCAGCATTTT.

The chain uses TRBV4-1 and TRBJ2-7; possible D gene TRBD2, 6 bases. Trimming took 4 bases from V and 4 from J, leaving 14 bases between them. The CDR3 length is 14 residues. Germline V gene lookup returns CDR1 MGHRA and CDR2 YSYEKL. The CDR3 sequence: CASSLLARTYEQYF. CDR3 in DNA: TGCGCCAGCAGCCTTCTAGCGCGAACGTACGAGCAGTACTTC.

Regarding this clone: At one end, the junction sequence differs from germline, possibly due to a read error. The chain couples TRBV11-3 to TRBJ2-3; TRBD2 aligns across 11 bases. The CDR3 spans 12 residues. The germline gives CDR1 SGHNT, CDR2 YENEEA. The CDR3 DNA follows: TGTGCCAGCAGTTTAGCGGGAGGGGCGCAGTATTTT. This encodes CASSLAGGAQYF.

This chain uses TRBV28 with TRBJ1-1; weak D call: TRBD1 (6 bases). Germline V gives CDR1 MDHEN, CDR2 SYDVKM. The V end lost 1 base, the J end lost 4 bases, and 13 bases lay between the germline ends. This CDR3 has 15 amino acids. CDR3 bases: TGTGCCAGCAGTTTATCCCCACAGGGAGGCACTGAAGCTTTCTTT. Its translation: CASSLSPQGGTEAFF.

This clone was seen just once. The gene calls are TRBV6-1 and TRBJ2-1, with 8 bases matching TRBD2. V lost 4 bases to trimming and J lost 3 bases; unmatched junction nucleotides: 8. The CDR3 runs 16 residues. CDR1 is MNHNS, CDR2 SASEGT, per germline. The CDR3 DNA reads as TGTGCCAGCAGTGTTGCGGAGGGGACTAGCTACAATGAGCAGTTCTTC. It translates to CASSVAEGTSYNEQFF.